A selection of T cell receptor beta chains follows, all from one sample in a study of response to subunit inactivated influenza vaccine. TCRdb used MiXCR to reprocess the RT-PCR reads, holding one entry per CDR3 protein. Among around 790,000 distinct CDR3 sequences listed, less than 25% were seen once. The source was PBMCs from blood, collected more than 4 days after vaccination. The receptors derive from a man aged 50 or older who received an inactivated influenza vaccine. Both conserved end residues are part of each CDR3. A D gene is named only where the DNA matches it firmly. Only some rows state a clone size, as once, few, many or a class for expanded clones.

j_call v_call d_call clone_size cdr3_aa cdr3_nt
TRBJ2-2 TRBV27 NA NA CASSTAGTGELFF TGTGCCAGCAGTACTGCAGGGACCGGGGAGCTGTTTTTT
TRBJ2-1 TRBV29-1 NA NA CSVRIRGNEQFF TGCAGCGTTCGTATAAGAGGGAATGAGCAGTTCTTC
TRBJ2-1 TRBV6-5 NA NA CASSYSSMEIRYNEQFF TGTGCCAGCAGTTACTCGAGTATGGAAATACGCTACAATGAGCAGTTCTTC
TRBJ2-1 TRBV12-3/TRBV12-4 TRBD1 few CASSQTGTGLNEQFF TGTGCCAGCAGTCAAACCGGGACAGGGCTTAATGAGCAGTTCTTC
TRBJ2-7 TRBV15 NA few CATSKDPGPYEQYF TGTGCCACCAGCAAGGATCCCGGCCCCTACGAGCAGTACTTC
TRBJ1-5 TRBV12-3/TRBV12-4 NA few CASRPGQMNQPQHF TGTGCCAGCAGACCAGGACAGATGAATCAGCCCCAGCATTTT
TRBJ2-5 TRBV7-2 NA NA CASSLIVSPQYF TGTGCCAGCAGCTTGATAGTGTCGCCCCAGTACTTC
TRBJ2-5 TRBV18 NA few CASSPGLRRETQYF TGTGCCAGCTCACCAGGCCTCCGGCGGGAGACCCAGTACTTC
TRBJ2-2 TRBV7-6 NA NA CASSSGVRTETGELFF TGTGCCAGCAGCTCGGGGGTCAGGACGGAGACCGGGGAGCTGTTTTTT
TRBJ2-5 TRBV20-1 TRBD1 few CSARDFRGSQETQYF TGCAGTGCTAGAGACTTCAGGGGGAGCCAAGAGACCCAGTACTTC
TRBJ2-5 TRBV20-1 NA many CSANRAQETQYF TGCAGTGCTAACAGGGCCCAAGAGACCCAGTACTTC
TRBJ2-6 TRBV20-1 NA few CSASRGANVLTF TGCAGTGCTAGTAGGGGGGCCAACGTCCTGACTTTC
TRBJ1-1 TRBV7-2 NA NA CASSSHSSLTNTEAFF TGTGCCAGCAGCTCCCATTCAAGTCTGACGAACACTGAAGCTTTCTTT
TRBJ2-7 TRBV20-1 NA few CAFSTYEQYF TGCGCCTTCTCCACCTACGAGCAGTACTTC